One and the same sample provided the 2 T cell receptor beta chains below, sequenced in a study of blood T cell repertoires in COVID-19. Clones were sequenced by immunoSEQ multiplex PCR, and TCRdb holds only the in-frame ones, with some missing. Here the sample spans about 140,000 clones, around four fifths being singletons. The material sequenced was peripheral blood. These receptors originate from a man in his sixties who had recovered from COVID-19.

The chain carries TRBV27 and TRBJ2-4; D may be TRBD1 (6 bases). Per germline, CDR1 MNHEY and CDR2 SMNVEV (reference sequence). The CDR3 consists of 16 residues. V was clipped by 5 bases and J by 7 bases, with 21 bases between them. The CDR3 sequence: CASSPRRTRGSNIQYF. DNA for the CDR3: TGTGCCAGCAGTCCGCGCCGAACAAGGGGGTCGAACATTCAGTACTTC.

The rearrangement links TRBV7-2 to TRBJ2-2; D not certain. Looked up from germline, CDR1 is SGHTA and CDR2 is FQGNSA. The CDR3 contains 11 residues. Trimming stripped 7 bases from V and 7 bases from J, with 7 bases between. The CDR3 nucleotides are TGTGCCAGCAAAACGGTCGGGGAGCTGTTTTTT. It yields the protein CASKTVGELFF.